These 25 T cell receptor beta chains originate from one sample sequenced in a study of long-term antiretroviral therapy in people with HIV. Assay version v3.0 of immunoSEQ was used, and it was run at survey level. The protocol was immunoSEQ multiplex PCR, while the TCRdb copy is restricted to in-frame clones and leaves out a portion. The table lists tens of thousands of clones, 86% of them singletons, with under 5% in the top ten. The starting material was unsorted PBMCs, obtained 1.2 years after starting antiretroviral therapy. Source of these receptors: a woman in her 50s with HIV.

This sequence joins TRBV11-3 and TRBJ2-3; 8 bases agree with TRBD2. The CDR3 consists of 16 residues. Unmatched junction bases numbered 9, after V lost 1 base and J lost 6 bases. Germline-derived CDR1 and CDR2 are SGHNT and YENEEA. The CDR3 DNA reads TGTGCCAGCAGCTTAGGACTAGCGCTCGGTGAGGATACGCAGTATTTT. Its protein product is CASSLGLALGEDTQYF.

This chain connects TRBV6-6 to TRBJ2-7; the D gene could be TRBD1 or TRBD2 (5 bases each). Trimming removed 0 bases at V and 2 bases at J, with 14 bases between. Germline lookup yields CDR1 MNHNY and CDR2 SVGAGI (reference sequence). The CDR3 has 16 residues. CDR3 sequence (DNA): TGTGCCAGCAGTTACTCGGTGGAAGGGGACCCCTACGAGCAGTACTTC. Protein sequence: CASSYSVEGDPYEQYF.

The rearrangement uses TRBV6-5 and TRBJ2-7, with D possibly matching TRBD2 (5 bases). Germline-derived CDR1 and CDR2 are MNHEY and SVGAGI. The CDR3 totals 15 residues. The ends were cut back, 6 bases at V and 0 bases at J, with 15 bases in the middle. CDR3 DNA: TGTGCCAGCAGGGGAGCCCAGCGAAGCTCCTACGAGCAGTACTTC. This sequence encodes CASRGAQRSSYEQYF.

The rearrangement links TRBV4-3 to TRBJ1-2; D not resolved. CDR3 length: 15 residues. The germline V gene has CDR1 LGHNA and CDR2 YSLEER. V lost 0 bases and J 4 bases, leaving 12 bases between the germline ends. CDR3 nucleotide sequence: TGCGCCAGCAGCCAAGAGTTACGGCTGGGCTATGGCTACACCTTC. Translated, it gives CASSQELRLGYGYTF.

In DNA form, the CDR3 reads TGTGCCAGCTCACCGAGAGGGCAGCACGAGCAGTACTTC. It translates to CASSPRGQHEQYF. This rearrangement joins TRBV18 to TRBJ2-7; a possible D gene is TRBD2 (5 bases). CDR1 KGHSH and CDR2 LQKENI come from the germline V gene. Trimming pared 3 bases from V and 5 bases from J, leaving 11 bases between. This CDR3 region has 13 residues.

V usage is TRBV10-2 and J usage is TRBJ1-5; D is undetermined. V was cut by 3 bases and J by 2 bases, with 11 bases left in between. Per the germline V gene, CDR1 is WSHSY and CDR2 is SAAADI. The CDR3 is 15 amino acids. The CDR3 DNA reads as TGCGCCAGCAGTGAAGCGTCCGGGGGCAATCAGCCCCAGCATTTT. Amino acid sequence: CASSEASGGNQPQHF.

The V and J genes are TRBV29-1 and TRBJ2-5; D is perhaps TRBD2 (5 bases). Trimming pared 6 bases from V and 3 bases from J, leaving 14 bases between. Germline values: CDR1 SQVTM, CDR2 ANQGSEA. The CDR3 is 13 residues long. The CDR3 sequence is CSVQRLLEETQYF. The CDR3 bases are TGCAGCGTCCAAAGGCTACTAGAAGAGACCCAGTACTTC.

The chain is built from TRBV5-6 and TRBJ2-7, with TRBD2 matching 13 bases. This CDR3 has 17 amino acids. V was pared by 4 bases and J by 0 bases, with 7 bases of the junction left unmatched. Germline CDR1 and CDR2: SGHDT and YYEEEE. In nucleotides, the CDR3 is TGTGCCAGCAGCAGGACTAGCGGGGGCCTCTTCTCCTACGAGCAGTACTTC. This translates into CASSRTSGGLFSYEQYF.

The V gene is TRBV4-2, the J gene TRBJ2-3; D not resolved. The V end lost 0 bases, the J end lost 2 bases, and 6 bases lay between the germline ends. This CDR3 spans 14 amino acids. CDR1 is LGHNA and CDR2 is YNFKEQ in the germline V gene. The CDR3 spells CASSQDGATDTQYF. The CDR3 DNA follows: TGTGCCAGCAGCCAAGACGGAGCCACAGATACGCAGTATTTT.

The gene calls are TRBV6-6 and TRBJ1-1, with TRBD1 identical over 11 bases. CDR1 is MNHNY, CDR2 SVGAGI, per germline (reference sequence). This CDR3 is built from 16 residues. Trimming at V came to 4 bases and at J to 3 bases, leaving 7 bases not matched to a gene. CDR3 coding DNA: TGTGCCAGCAGTTTTACTCCGGGACAGGGGGACACTGAAGCTTTCTTT. It yields the protein CASSFTPGQGDTEAFF.

The chain is built from TRBV9 and TRBJ2-2; 15 nucleotides align to TRBD2. This CDR3 contains 16 residues. J gave up 8 bases and V 3 bases, and 5 bases lay outside the gene matches. The germline CDR1 and CDR2 sequences are SGDLS and YYNGEE. The CDR3 DNA sequence: TGTGCCAGCAGCGCGGGACTAGCGGGGGGCCAGGGGGAGCTGTTTTTT. This sequence encodes CASSAGLAGGQGELFF.

This clone was picked up one time. The chain uses TRBV7-9 and TRBJ1-4; TRBD1 agrees at 8 bases. The length of the CDR3 is 14 residues. V was pared by 3 bases and J by 8 bases, with 5 bases of the junction left unmatched. Germline V gives CDR1 SEHNR, CDR2 FQNEAQ (reference sequence). CDR3 in amino acids: CASSFRGHNEKLFF. The CDR3 nucleotides read TGTGCCAGCAGCTTCAGGGGGCACAACGAAAAACTGTTTTTT.

The rearrangement links TRBV7-2 to TRBJ2-5, with D unresolved. CDR3 size: 13 residues. Trimming shortened V by 1 base and J by 1 base, and 4 bases separated the two germline ends. Germline assignment: CDR1 SGHTA and CDR2 FQGNSA. The CDR3 DNA is TGTGCCAGCAGCTTAGTCCCCCAAGAGACCCAGTACTTC. Translated, it gives CASSLVPQETQYF.

The V gene is TRBV19, the J gene TRBJ1-5; 7 bases line up with TRBD1. CDR3 length: 17 amino acids. The V and J ends lost 2 bases and 2 bases, in that order; junction bases with no gene match: 9. CDR1 is LNHDA, CDR2 SQIVND, per germline (reference sequence). The CDR3 loop reads CASSIRQGGSRNQPQHF. The CDR3 DNA sequence: TGTGCCAGTAGTATACGACAGGGAGGGAGTCGCAATCAGCCCCAGCATTTT.

The chain couples TRBV2 to TRBJ1-6; TRBD1 might be the D (5 bases). Deletions cut 7 bases from V and 9 bases from J, with 16 bases between. This CDR3 has 14 amino acids. CDR1 is SNHLY and CDR2 is FYNNEI in the germline V gene. Here the CDR3 reads CASTAQGRGSPLHF. DNA of the CDR3: TGTGCCAGCACCGCTCAGGGTCGGGGTTCACCCCTCCACTTT.

V and J are TRBV4-1 and TRBJ2-1, with TRBD1 matching 8 bases. The junction had 4 bases not matched to a gene; V was cut back by 3 bases and J by 12 bases. The CDR3 loop spans 12 amino acids. The germline gives CDR1 MGHRA, CDR2 YSYEKL. The CDR3 sequence: CASSHMTGAQFF. In DNA form, the CDR3 reads TGCGCCAGCAGCCACATGACAGGGGCGCAGTTCTTC.

The DNA of the CDR3 is TGTGCCAGCAGACCACTGACAGGGGGTAGCTATGGCTACACCTTC. Translated: CASRPLTGGSYGYTF. The chain employs TRBV6-6 and TRBJ1-2; 9 nucleotides agree with TRBD1. The CDR3 runs 15 residues. In germline, CDR1 is MNHNY, CDR2 SVGAGI (reference sequence). After removal of 6 bases from V and 4 bases from J, the junction contained 9 bases not matched to a gene.

The chain recombines TRBV11-2 with TRBJ2-1; the D is unclear. Germline CDR1 reads SGHAT; CDR2 reads FQNNGV. V was clipped by 5 bases and J by 3 bases, with 11 bases between them. The CDR3 is made up of 14 amino acids. The chain's CDR3 is CASSRAFLYNEQFF. CDR3 nucleotide sequence: TGTGCCAGCAGCCGAGCATTCCTCTACAATGAGCAGTTCTTC.

The chain combines TRBV10-3 with TRBJ1-1; D uncertain. Looked up from germline, CDR1 is ENHRY and CDR2 is SYGVKD. Trimming removed 10 bases at V and 1 base at J, with 10 bases between. The CDR3 covers 12 residues. CDR3 region: CATANGNTEAFF. In DNA, the CDR3 is TGTGCCACCGCAAATGGGAACACTGAAGCTTTCTTT.

This clone was counted once. The chain combines TRBV7-2 with TRBJ1-1; the D gene is possibly TRBD1 (6 bases). CDR3 length equals 15 residues. Germline CDR1 and CDR2: SGHTA and FQGNSA. The V end lost 1 base, the J end lost 0 bases, and 9 bases lay between the germline ends. The CDR3 region has the DNA TGTGCCAGCAGCTTAGGTGGGGACATGAACACTGAAGCTTTCTTT. Translated, it gives CASSLGGDMNTEAFF.

This sequence joins TRBV5-4 and TRBJ2-7; 11 bases agree with TRBD2. With 0 bases clipped from V and 7 bases from J, the junction kept 6 bases outside the gene matches. This CDR3 region has 15 residues. The V gene's germline CDR1 is SGHNT and CDR2 YYREEE (reference sequence). For the CDR3, the DNA is TGTGCCAGCAGCTTGGGGGTAGCGGGGGGGAGAGAGCAGTACTTC. It specifies CASSLGVAGGREQYF.

The J gene is TRBJ2-7, the V gene TRBV5-6; no clear D gene. With 1 base removed from V and 3 bases from J, the gap between germline ends came to 8 bases. CDR3 length: 13 amino acids. The V gene's germline CDR1 is SGHDT and CDR2 YYEEEE. The CDR3 sequence is CASSLSAGYEQYF. CDR3 coding DNA: TGTGCCAGCAGCTTGAGCGCAGGCTACGAGCAGTACTTC.

This clone showed up just a few times. V gene TRBV7-3 combines with J gene TRBJ1-5; D call uncertain. CDR3 length: 15 amino acids. Germline V gene lookup returns CDR1 SGHTA and CDR2 FQGTGA. Trimming took off 5 bases at V and 0 bases at J, with 11 bases between the two ends. CDR3 protein: CASSQNGNSNQPQHF. The CDR3 region has the DNA TGTGCCAGCAGCCAAAACGGAAATAGCAATCAGCCCCAGCATTTT.

This clone occurred once. The chain recombines TRBV30 with TRBJ1-1; possible D gene TRBD1, 6 bases. The CDR3 loop spans 17 amino acids. Per the germline V gene, CDR1 is GTSNPN and CDR2 is SVGIG (reference sequence). Trimming cost V 5 bases and J 0 bases, with 22 bases left between them. The DNA for the CDR3 is TGTGCCTGGGTTCGGGGGGGCCGCCTCGCAATGAACACTGAAGCTTTCTTT. Translating gives CAWVRGGRLAMNTEAFF. Variable domain in full (rest from reference TRBV30 and TRBJ1-1): SQTIHQWPATLVQPVGSPLSLECTVEGTSNPNLYWYRQAAGRGLQLLFYSVGIGQISSEVPQNLSASRPQDRQFILSSKKLLLSDSGFYLCAWVRGGRLAMNTEAFFGQGTRLTVV.

The chain joins TRBV7-9 to TRBJ1-2, with 8 bases fitting TRBD1. Germline assignment: CDR1 SEHNR and CDR2 FQNEAQ (reference sequence). The CDR3 is 17 amino acids. Trimming removed 1 base from V and 5 bases from J; junction bases left unmatched: 12. The CDR3 sequence: CASSLGDRGESLYGYTF. The CDR3 coding sequence is TGTGCCAGCAGCTTAGGTGACAGGGGCGAAAGTCTGTATGGCTACACCTTC.